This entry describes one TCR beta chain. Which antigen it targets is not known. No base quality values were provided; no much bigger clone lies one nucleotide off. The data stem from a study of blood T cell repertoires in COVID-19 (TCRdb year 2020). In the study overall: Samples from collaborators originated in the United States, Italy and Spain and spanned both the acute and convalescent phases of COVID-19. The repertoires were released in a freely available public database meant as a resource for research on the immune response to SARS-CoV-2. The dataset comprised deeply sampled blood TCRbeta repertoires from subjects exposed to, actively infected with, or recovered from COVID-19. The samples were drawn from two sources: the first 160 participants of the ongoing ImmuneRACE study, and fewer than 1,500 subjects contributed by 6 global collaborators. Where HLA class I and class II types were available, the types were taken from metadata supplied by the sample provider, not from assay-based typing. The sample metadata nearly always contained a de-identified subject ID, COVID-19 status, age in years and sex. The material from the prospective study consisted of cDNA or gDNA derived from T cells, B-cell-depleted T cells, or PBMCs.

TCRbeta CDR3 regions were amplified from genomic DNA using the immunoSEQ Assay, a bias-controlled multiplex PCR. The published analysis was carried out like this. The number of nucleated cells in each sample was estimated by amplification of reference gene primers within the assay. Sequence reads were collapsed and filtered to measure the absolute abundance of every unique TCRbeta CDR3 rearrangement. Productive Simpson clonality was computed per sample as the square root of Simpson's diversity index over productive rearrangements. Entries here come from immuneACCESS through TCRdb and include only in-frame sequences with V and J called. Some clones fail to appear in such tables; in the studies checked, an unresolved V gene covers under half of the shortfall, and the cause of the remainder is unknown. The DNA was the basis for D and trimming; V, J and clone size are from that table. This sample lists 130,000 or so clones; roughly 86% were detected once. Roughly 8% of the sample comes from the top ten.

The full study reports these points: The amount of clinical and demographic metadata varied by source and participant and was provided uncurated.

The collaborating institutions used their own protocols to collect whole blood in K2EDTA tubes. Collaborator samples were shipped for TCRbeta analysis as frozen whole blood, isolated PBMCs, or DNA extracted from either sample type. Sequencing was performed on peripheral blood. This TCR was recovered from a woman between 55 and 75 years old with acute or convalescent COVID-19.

The DNA sequence is given as TGTGCCACGGGGGGGCGCACAGATACGCAGTATTTT. Translation gives CATGGRTDTQYF. Rearrangement joined TRBV6-5 to TRBJ2-3; the junction holds 8 bases that match TRBD2. CDR1 and CDR2, per the germline V gene, are MNHEY and SVGAGI. The CDR3 measures 12 amino acids from cysteine to phenylalanine. The retained sequence is limited to the CDR3, 36 bases, with the frame set at the first base. Germline trimming: 10 bases from V, 1 base from J; junction bases outside gene matches: 1.